This T cell receptor beta chain came from a study of PD-L1 blockade in urothelial cancer (dated by TCRdb to about 2017). In the study overall: All patients started therapy around 2014 and received atezolizumab 1,200 mg intravenously every 3 weeks. Pretreatment tumor samples and matched peripheral blood, collected serially before and after atezolizumab treatment, underwent TCR sequencing. In the same patients, pretreatment tumors underwent whole exome sequencing and RNA sequencing in addition to TCR sequencing. Durable clinical benefit was defined as a progression-free survival longer than 6 months, and TCR features were additionally tested against progression-free survival and overall survival. Twenty-five of 29 patients were males with bladder-origin urothelial cancer, and about 65% of the roughly 30 reported a prior smoking history. Pretreatment blood TCR-seq was available for 27 to 30 patients, at least one posttreatment blood collection was obtained for around 25 patients, and tumor TCR-seq was available for around 25 patients. The study was an exploratory multi-omic analysis of somatic, immune and clinical correlates of response to PD-L1 blockade with atezolizumab in urothelial cancer. Blood samples were analyzed at 3 weeks after treatment start (second dose) and at 6 weeks after treatment start. Nine patients achieved durable clinical benefit and approximately 20 did not. A median of 141,255 T cells and roughly 80,000 unique TCRs was obtained from blood samples, and a median clonality of around 0.08 was observed. Patients had an ECOG performance status of 0 or 1 and had received between 0 and 3 prior chemotherapy regimens.

Study-level results and caveats: Because of the small sample size (n of about 29) and the many exploratory analyses performed, the results are intended to be regarded as hypothesis-generating. A pretreatment peripheral blood TCR clonality below the median was linked to improved progression-free and overall survival. At 3 weeks after the start of treatment, tumor-associated TCR clones in peripheral blood had expanded more in patients with durable benefit (n of about 22, p = 0.022).

Comment on this clone: Its target antigen remains unknown. The record has no base qualities; no much larger clone is one base away.

In the germline V gene, CDR1 corresponds to KGHSH and CDR2 to LQKENI. From cysteine to phenylalanine, the CDR3 is 16 amino acids long. The sequence is cut down to CDR3 DNA, 48 bases in frame from base 1. The junction shows trimming of 0 bases on V and 1 base on J, plus 11 bases between the germline ends. Synthetic TCR analog templates were spiked into each PCR to estimate absolute template abundance from read counts. TCRbeta CDR3 regions were amplified from genomic DNA with bias-controlled V and J gene primers using the immunoSEQ assay. Rearranged TCRbeta segments were sequenced at approximately 20X coverage. In the source study's methods: Clustering was used to correct sequencing errors, and CDR3s were annotated against IMGT so that V, D and J genes could be assigned. Downstream analyses used only productive TCRbeta rearrangements, leaving out any out-of-frame or stop-codon sequences. Clonality was calculated as one minus the Shannon entropy normalized by the log of the number of unique productive sequences. Clones differing between time points or between blood and tumor were identified using Fisher's exact test with Benjamini-Hochberg correction, with an adjusted p below 0.01 applied as the threshold. TCRdb re-hosts the immuneACCESS table, in-frame sequences only. Its copies lack some clones; in the studies checked, an unresolved V gene accounts for under half of them, and the cause for the rest is not known. V and J calls and clone size follow that table, whereas D and trimming were derived from the DNA. Counted in this sample were 40,000 to 50,000 clones; roughly 86% of them appeared once. The leading ten clones occupy roughly a tenth of the sample.

The time point label, read with the paper, signifies: peripheral blood 6 weeks after treatment start. A total of under 35 patients with locally advanced or metastatic urothelial carcinoma, treated at Memorial Sloan Kettering on a trial protocol, made up the cohort. Peripheral blood mononuclear cells were collected pretreatment and during treatment, with between 1 and 8 total time points per patient. The Qiagen DNeasy Blood extraction kit was used to purify genomic DNA from total PBMCs and tumor samples. PBMCs were collected pretreatment and during treatment, and were isolated and stored as previously described.

The chain is made from TRBV18 and TRBJ2-3; the best D guess is TRBD1, with 5 bases matching. This TCR derives from a man aged 55 to 70 with urothelial cancer. The sequences come from PBMCs, collected around atezolizumab (anti-PD-L1) treatment. The CDR3: CASSPPLSRGTDTQYF. The bases read TGTGCCAGCTCACCACCGCTGAGCAGGGGCACAGATACGCAGTATTTT. This CDR3, with the reference TRBV18 and TRBJ2-3 proteins standing in past its ends, gives the full variable domain NAGVMQNPRHLVRRRGQEARLRCSPMKGHSHVYWYRQLPEEGLKFMVYLQKENIIDESGMPKERFSAEFPKEGPSILRIQQVVRGDSAAYFCASSPPLSRGTDTQYFGPGTRLTVL.